The 6 T cell receptor beta chains given below trace back to one sample, sequenced in a study of cytomegalovirus exposure and HLA in healthy donors (TCRdb year 2017). The method was the immunoSEQ multiplex PCR assay. A mixture of 60 forward primers for TCR Vbeta segments and 13 reverse primers for TCR Jbeta segments was used in the multiplex PCR. Sourced from immuneACCESS, this table was stored by TCRdb with only in-frame sequences that have V and J called. A share of the clones is absent; for the studies checked, an unresolved V gene accounts for under half, and the remainder has no known explanation. Here the sample has over 75,000 clones; about 80% occur a single time. The ten largest clones capture 16% of the sample. Sequencing used PBMCs. These receptors all stem from a man aged 55-75 years in good health and CMV-seropositive.

The rearrangement uses TRBV5-1 and TRBJ1-3; the D is unclear. This CDR3 spans 16 amino acids. Trimming pared 0 bases from V and 3 bases from J, leaving 13 bases between. The V gene's germline CDR1 is SGHRS and CDR2 YFSETQ. CDR3 loop: CASSLEAGIFGNTIYF. DNA of the CDR3: TGCGCCAGCAGCTTGGAGGCAGGAATCTTTGGAAACACCATATATTTT.

This chain connects TRBV6-1 to TRBJ1-1; unclear D gene. Germline CDR1 MNHNS, CDR2 SASEGT. Trimming left V 4 bases short and J 3 bases short, with 9 bases between. CDR3 length equals 13 residues. The CDR3 is CASSVGEDTEAFF. As DNA, the CDR3 is TGTGCCAGCAGTGTCGGCGAGGACACTGAAGCTTTCTTT.

This chain joins TRBV5-1 and TRBJ1-6, with D possibly matching TRBD1 (6 bases). V lost 3 bases, J lost 18 bases, and 16 bases lay in between. Germline loops: CDR1 SGHRS, CDR2 YFSETQ. The CDR3 sequence is 12 residues long. The DNA for the CDR3 is TGCGCCAGCAGCTATGATACAGGGTCACACCACTTT. Translating gives CASSYDTGSHHF.

Here the CDR3 DNA reads TGTGCCAGCAGTCTTTACAGGGGGCTCTCCTACGAGCAGTACTTC. Its translation: CASSLYRGLSYEQYF. The chain employs TRBV28 and TRBJ2-7; 9 bases are a match to TRBD1. V was pared by 5 bases and J by 0 bases, with 5 bases of the junction left unmatched. The CDR3 is 15 residues long. Looked up from germline, CDR1 is MDHEN and CDR2 is SYDVKM.

Only one count was recorded for this clone. The chain is built from TRBV27 and TRBJ1-2; 8 positions agree with TRBD1. The CDR3 totals 17 residues. CDR1 MNHEY and CDR2 SMNVEV come from the germline V gene (reference sequence). J lost 5 bases, V lost 0 bases, and 11 bases had no gene match. CDR3 coding DNA: TGTGCCAGCAGTTTATCCCCCCCTATGACAGGGGCTTATGGCTACACCTTC. Translated, it gives CASSLSPPMTGAYGYTF.

V and J are TRBV28 and TRBJ1-1; 8 bases fit TRBD1. The CDR3 extends over 15 amino acids. Germline values: CDR1 MDHEN, CDR2 SYDVKM. After removal of 2 bases from V and 0 bases from J, the junction contained 2 bases not matched to a gene. The CDR3 protein is CASSLEDRVNTEAFF. The DNA for the CDR3 is TGTGCCAGCAGTTTAGAGGACAGGGTGAACACTGAAGCTTTCTTT.